A single sample gave rise to the 32 T cell receptor beta chains below, sequenced in a study of cytomegalovirus exposure and HLA in healthy donors. Both 60 Vbeta primers and 13 Jbeta primers went into the PCR. Some clones are missing from TCRdb's copy, which holds only in-frame ones; the method was immunoSEQ multiplex PCR. Counted here are about 150,000 clones, 75% occurring once; the ten biggest clones make up 7%. Sequencing was performed on PBMCs. These receptor sequences come from a young man in good health and CMV-seronegative.

The rearrangement links TRBV6-6 to TRBJ1-1, with D unclear. The CDR3 has 12 amino acids. CDR1 is MNHNY and CDR2 is SVGAGI in the germline V gene (reference sequence). The ends were cut back, 6 bases at V and 7 bases at J, with 12 bases in the middle. The CDR3: CASRQRGDEAFF. CDR3 DNA sequence: TGTGCCAGCAGGCAACGGGGAGATGAAGCTTTCTTT.

The rearrangement uses TRBV7-9 and TRBJ2-7; D perhaps matches TRBD2 (6 bases). Deletions cut 5 bases from V and 7 bases from J, with 12 bases between. Germline V lookup: CDR1 SEHNR, CDR2 FQNEAQ (reference sequence). The CDR3 has 12 amino acids. The CDR3 here is CASSPGLQEQYF. In nucleotides, the CDR3 is TGTGCCAGCAGCCCGGGACTGCAAGAGCAGTACTTC.

The rearrangement uses TRBV6-5 and TRBJ2-7, with TRBD2 as a possible D gene (5 bases). The CDR3 runs to 14 residues. Germline-derived CDR1 and CDR2 are MNHEY and SVGAGI. Trimming shortened V by 10 bases and J by 0 bases, and 16 bases separated the two germline ends. The CDR3 loop reads CANEQRTSSYEQYF. The DNA for the CDR3 is TGTGCCAACGAACAGCGAACTAGCTCCTACGAGCAGTACTTC.

The J gene is TRBJ2-2, the V gene TRBV7-7, with 8 bases lining up with TRBD1. Trimming at V came to 5 bases and at J to 6 bases, leaving 5 bases not matched to a gene. Germline CDR1 reads SSHAT; CDR2 reads FNYEAQ (reference sequence). The CDR3 totals 14 residues. The CDR3 nucleotides read TGTGCCAGCAGCGCAACAGGGGGAGCCGGGGAGCTGTTTTTT. Its protein is CASSATGGAGELFF.

The chain couples TRBV7-3 to TRBJ2-2, with 8 positions matching TRBD1. The CDR3 is 15 amino acids. Per germline, CDR1 SGHTA and CDR2 FQGTGA. V gave up 4 bases and J gave up 4 bases; unmatched junction bases: 5. This CDR3 reads CASSSGTGGTGELFF. The CDR3 DNA reads TGTGCCAGCAGCTCCGGGACAGGAGGCACCGGGGAGCTGTTTTTT.

V and J are TRBV28 and TRBJ2-3; 7 bases align to TRBD2. The CDR3 loop spans 15 amino acids. The J segment lost 6 bases and the V segment lost 1 base, leaving 7 bases of the junction unmatched. CDR1 is MDHEN, CDR2 SYDVKM, per germline. CDR3 amino acids: CASSLLREQRDTQYF. As DNA, the CDR3 is TGTGCCAGCAGTTTATTGCGGGAGCAACGTGATACGCAGTATTTT.

This clone occurred a few times. The chain links TRBV13 to TRBJ2-2; 15 bases align to TRBD2. Germline assignment: CDR1 PRHDT and CDR2 FYEKMQ (reference sequence). The CDR3 spans 18 residues. The ends lost 4 bases at V and 4 bases at J; junction bases unmatched: 7. The CDR3 spells CASSSGLAGGSGTGELFF. The CDR3 region has the DNA TGTGCCAGCAGCTCCGGACTAGCGGGAGGGTCAGGCACCGGGGAGCTGTTTTTT.

This clone was recorded a few times. This rearrangement joins TRBV27 to TRBJ2-1; TRBD2 might be the D (5 bases). CDR1 is MNHEY and CDR2 is SMNVEV in the germline V gene (reference sequence). V was pared by 10 bases and J by 0 bases, with 7 bases between. CDR3 length equals 12 residues. The CDR3: CAKRTSYNEQFF. The DNA for the CDR3 is TGTGCCAAGCGGACCTCCTACAATGAGCAGTTCTTC.

This clone appeared a few times. The CDR3 nucleotides read TGTGCCAGCAGCCAAGGTTCGGCGAGTGGGAGGGCAACTAATGAAAAACTGTTTTTT. Translating it yields CASSQGSASGRATNEKLFF. The chain joins TRBV4-2 to TRBJ1-4; D is ambiguous. Germline CDR1 LGHNA, CDR2 YNFKEQ. The V and J ends lost 1 base and 0 bases respectively, with 18 bases between them. This CDR3 has 19 residues.

The gene calls are TRBV30 and TRBJ1-5; TRBD1 is a possible D gene (5 bases). CDR1 and CDR2 (germline): GTSNPN, SVGIG (reference sequence). The V end lost 2 bases, the J end lost 0 bases, and 20 bases lay between the germline ends. The CDR3 is 18 amino acids. The DNA for the CDR3 is TGTGCCTGGAGTACAGACAGATTTCCTGCATTTAGCAATCAGCCCCAGCATTTT. Protein sequence: CAWSTDRFPAFSNQPQHF.

This clone was recorded a few times. The chain recombines TRBV6-5 with TRBJ2-7; 8 positions match TRBD1. The CDR3 sequence is 13 residues long. With 4 bases clipped from V and 7 bases from J, the junction kept 6 bases outside the gene matches. Looked up from germline, CDR1 is MNHEY and CDR2 is SVGAGI. CDR3 nucleotides: TGTGCCAGCAGTTGGGACAGGAAGGGAGAGCAGTACTTC. It yields the protein CASSWDRKGEQYF.

The gene calls are TRBV2 and TRBJ2-1; 7 nucleotides align to TRBD2. Germline CDR1 is SNHLY and CDR2 is FYNNEI. This CDR3 contains 14 residues. The V gene end was trimmed by 2 bases and the J gene end by 6 bases; junction bases not matched to a gene: 4. The CDR3 DNA sequence: TGTGCCAGCAGTGAATCGGGGGGTAGCAATGAGCAGTTCTTC. Translation: CASSESGGSNEQFF.

This rearrangement joins TRBV7-8 to TRBJ2-4; the match to TRBD1 covers 10 bases. The J segment lost 12 bases and the V segment lost 2 bases, leaving 19 bases of the junction unmatched. This CDR3 is 18 amino acids long. Germline-derived CDR1 and CDR2 are SGHVS and FQNEAQ. The CDR3 is CASSLSLTRQGALDSQYF. The CDR3 DNA is TGTGCCAGCAGCTTATCCCTCACGAGACAGGGGGCGTTAGACAGTCAGTACTTC.

This clone was detected once. This rearrangement joins TRBV28 to TRBJ1-2; no clear D. The CDR3 has 16 amino acids. CDR1 and CDR2 from the germline V gene are MDHEN and SYDVKM. The CDR3: CAANSGTAGGFYGYTF. For the CDR3, the DNA is TGTGCAGCAAATTCCGGAACAGCCGGTGGGTTCTATGGCTACACCTTC.

This chain links TRBV5-4 with TRBJ1-2; 9 nucleotides line up with TRBD1. The CDR3 totals 14 residues. Germline V gives CDR1 SGHNT, CDR2 YYREEE (reference sequence). Germline trimming cut 0 bases from V and 4 bases from J; bases unmatched to any gene: 1. The CDR3 nucleotides read TGTGCCAGCAGCTTGGGGGACAGGGTCTATGGCTACACCTTC. The encoded protein is CASSLGDRVYGYTF.

CDR3 loop: CASSYSISTDTQYF. The CDR3 DNA is TGTGCCAGCAGTTACTCGATCAGTACAGATACGCAGTATTTT. The V and J genes are TRBV6-6 and TRBJ2-3; D is uncertain. Germline CDR1 is MNHNY and CDR2 is SVGAGI (reference sequence). V gave up 0 bases and J gave up 3 bases, with 7 bases separating them. The CDR3 contains 14 residues.

This chain links TRBV6-5 with TRBJ1-4, with 7 bases matching TRBD1. Per germline, CDR1 MNHEY and CDR2 SVGAGI. The CDR3 has 14 amino acids. J was trimmed by 8 bases and V by 5 bases; bases with no gene match: 8. The CDR3 loop reads CASSVTGVTEKLFF. The CDR3 DNA follows: TGTGCCAGCAGTGTTACAGGGGTTACCGAAAAACTGTTTTTT.

This clone was detected only a few times. J is TRBJ2-3 and V is TRBV9; D remains ambiguous. Deletions cut 3 bases from V and 6 bases from J, with 17 bases between. The CDR3 has 15 residues. CDR1 is SGDLS, CDR2 YYNGEE, per germline. The chain's CDR3 is CASSAFDTRLDTQYF. CDR3 coding DNA: TGTGCCAGCAGCGCGTTCGATACCAGGTTGGATACGCAGTATTTT. Based on the CDR3 plus reference TRBV9 and TRBJ2-3, the full variable domain is DSGVTQTPKHLITATGQRVTLRCSPRSGDLSVYWYQQSLDQGLQFLIQYYNGEERAKGNILERFSAQQFPDLHSELNLSSLELGDSALYFCASSAFDTRLDTQYFGPGTRLTVL.

This chain joins TRBV27 and TRBJ2-7; a weak D match, TRBD2 (6 bases). The CDR3 totals 14 residues. V was shortened by 6 bases and J by 2 bases, with 14 bases between the two germline ends. From germline, CDR1 is MNHEY and CDR2 SMNVEV (reference sequence). CDR3 loop: CASRVSSATYEQYF. Written as DNA, the CDR3 is TGTGCCAGCAGAGTCTCTAGCGCTACCTACGAGCAGTACTTC.

CDR3 nucleotides: TGCGCCAGCAGCCCATGGGCCCCGGGAGAGTTGTACGAGCAGTACTTC. This sequence encodes CASSPWAPGELYEQYF. The V gene is TRBV4-1, the J gene TRBJ2-7, with a weak D call TRBD2 (6 bases). Per germline, CDR1 MGHRA and CDR2 YSYEKL. V was cut by 4 bases and J by 4 bases, with 20 bases left in between. The CDR3 has 16 amino acids.

This chain uses TRBV29-1 with TRBJ2-1; 9 bases agree with TRBD1. The germline V gene has CDR1 SQVTM and CDR2 ANQGSEA. The junction had 11 bases not matched to a gene; V was cut back by 3 bases and J by 8 bases. The CDR3 is 15 residues long. The CDR3 sequence: CSVEGAGQGGDEQFF. The CDR3 region has the DNA TGCAGCGTTGAGGGCGCGGGACAGGGAGGAGATGAGCAGTTCTTC.

The CDR3 DNA reads TGTGCCTGTATGGAGAGCGGCTATTCACCCCTCCACTTT. This encodes CACMESGYSPLHF. The chain links TRBV30 to TRBJ1-6, with D unclear. The CDR3 is 13 amino acids. Trimming removed 6 bases from V and 8 bases from J, with 14 bases in between. Germline CDR1 and CDR2: GTSNPN and SVGIG (reference sequence).

The rearrangement joins TRBV29-1 to TRBJ2-5, with TRBD2 as a possible D gene (6 bases). Per germline, CDR1 SQVTM and CDR2 ANQGSEA. With 8 bases removed from V and 1 base from J, the gap between germline ends came to 26 bases. This CDR3 has 17 amino acids. CDR3: CSTQGLGSGSGQETQYF. CDR3 bases: TGCAGCACCCAAGGCCTCGGGAGTGGTAGCGGCCAAGAGACCCAGTACTTC. The whole variable domain, remainder taken from reference TRBV29-1 and TRBJ2-5, is SAVISQKPSRDICQRGTSLTIQCQVDSQVTMMFWYRQQPGQSLTLIATANQGSEATYESGFVIDKFPISRPNLTFSTLTVSNMSPEDSSIYLCSTQGLGSGSGQETQYFGPGTRLLVL.

On this clone itself: Distinct nucleotide sequences in the sample also encode this CDR3. V usage is TRBV6-1 and J usage is TRBJ2-1, with TRBD2 matching 13 bases. J lost 12 bases, V lost 2 bases, and 16 bases had no gene match. CDR3 size: 18 residues. In germline, CDR1 is MNHNS, CDR2 SASEGT. CDR3 residues: CASSEIAGGLAGPGGQFF. DNA of the CDR3: TGTGCCAGCAGTGAAATTGCTGGGGGACTAGCGGGGCCCGGTGGGCAGTTCTTC.

The CDR3 DNA follows: TGTGCCAGCAGCTTAGGTTTGGGTCCCCGGGGCTCTGGAAACACCATATATTTT. Amino acids: CASSLGLGPRGSGNTIYF. The chain has TRBV13 and TRBJ1-3; D gene ambiguous. Trimming shortened V by 0 bases and J by 0 bases, and 15 bases separated the two germline ends. The CDR3 runs 18 residues. CDR1 and CDR2 from the germline V gene are PRHDT and FYEKMQ (reference sequence).

This chain uses TRBV28 with TRBJ1-4; 7 bases are shared with TRBD1. Germline V gives CDR1 MDHEN, CDR2 SYDVKM. The junction had 14 bases not matched to a gene; V was cut back by 7 bases and J by 0 bases. This CDR3 is 18 amino acids long. CDR3 residues: CASTTLPGQITTNEKLFF. The CDR3 DNA is TGTGCCAGCACCACACTCCCGGGACAGATAACAACTAATGAAAAACTGTTTTTT.

Written as DNA, the CDR3 is TGTGCCAGCAGTACTCTAGCGGGGGGCTACGAGCAGTACTTC. Protein: CASSTLAGGYEQYF. The gene calls are TRBV28 and TRBJ2-7; TRBD2 matches 11 bases. Germline V gene lookup returns CDR1 MDHEN and CDR2 SYDVKM. The CDR3 contains 14 residues. The ends lost 5 bases at V and 3 bases at J; junction bases unmatched: 3.

This clone was picked up a small number of times. At one end the junction does not follow the germline gene, possibly because of a read error. The chain employs TRBV27 and TRBJ2-2; a weak D match, TRBD2 (5 bases). CDR3 length: 15 residues. CDR1 and CDR2 (germline): MNHEY, SMNVEV (reference sequence). The CDR3 protein is CASSSRRFGTGQLFF. In nucleotides, the CDR3 is TGTGCCAGCAGTTCCCGGAGGTTCGGCACCGGGCAGCTGTTTTTT.

This clone was seen a single time. V and J are TRBV6-1 and TRBJ2-1; 13 bases fit TRBD2. J gave up 4 bases and V 6 bases, and 3 bases lay outside the gene matches. This CDR3 spans 15 amino acids. From germline, CDR1 is MNHNS and CDR2 SASEGT. The CDR3 is CASRELAGGYNEQFF. The CDR3 DNA sequence: TGTGCCAGCAGGGAACTAGCGGGGGGGTACAATGAGCAGTTCTTC.

By sample fraction, this clone is large. This sequence joins TRBV25-1 and TRBJ1-1, with TRBD1 matching over 12 bases. Germline values: CDR1 MGHDK, CDR2 SYGVNS. The CDR3 has 15 amino acids. After removal of 1 base from V and 6 bases from J, the junction contained 3 bases not matched to a gene. In DNA form, the CDR3 reads TGTGCCAGCAGTGAATGGGGGACAGGGGGCCCTGAAGCTTTCTTT. Residues: CASSEWGTGGPEAFF.

This chain links TRBV11-3 with TRBJ1-1; TRBD1 agrees at 8 bases. V trimming: 5 bases; J trimming: 5 bases; junction bases outside the gene matches: 4. Germline-derived CDR1 and CDR2 are SGHNT and YENEEA. The CDR3 contains 13 residues. As DNA, the CDR3 is TGTGCCAGCAGCCCCGGACAGGGTACTGAAGCTTTCTTT. It is translated as CASSPGQGTEAFF. Based on the CDR3 plus reference TRBV11-3 and TRBJ1-1, the full variable domain is EAGVVQSPRYKIIEKKQPVAFWCNPISGHNTLYWYLQNLGQGPELLIRYENEEAVDDSQLPKDRFSAERLKGVDSTLKIQPAELGDSAVYLCASSPGQGTEAFFGQGTRLTVV.

CDR3 region: CASRPAGGLYEQYF. The CDR3 nucleotides read TGTGCCAGCAGACCCGCCGGGGGTTTATACGAGCAGTACTTC. The genes are TRBV28 and TRBJ2-7; maybe TRBD2 (6 bases). Trimming cost V 6 bases and J 4 bases, with 16 bases left between them. The CDR3 extends over 14 amino acids. Germline CDR1 and CDR2: MDHEN and SYDVKM.